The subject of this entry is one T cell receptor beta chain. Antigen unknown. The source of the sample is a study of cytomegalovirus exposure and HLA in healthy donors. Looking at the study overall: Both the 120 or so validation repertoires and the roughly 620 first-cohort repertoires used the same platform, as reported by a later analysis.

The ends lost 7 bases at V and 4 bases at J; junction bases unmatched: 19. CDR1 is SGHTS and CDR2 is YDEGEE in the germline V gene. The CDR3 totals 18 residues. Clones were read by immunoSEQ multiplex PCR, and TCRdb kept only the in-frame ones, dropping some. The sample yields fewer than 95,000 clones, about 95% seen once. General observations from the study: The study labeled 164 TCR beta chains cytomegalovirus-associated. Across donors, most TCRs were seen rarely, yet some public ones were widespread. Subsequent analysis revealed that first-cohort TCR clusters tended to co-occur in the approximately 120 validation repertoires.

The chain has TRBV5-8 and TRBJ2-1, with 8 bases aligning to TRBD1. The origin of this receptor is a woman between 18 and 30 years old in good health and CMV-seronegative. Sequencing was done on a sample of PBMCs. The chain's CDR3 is CASPTSRGGTGLYNEQFF. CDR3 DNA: TGTGCCAGCCCCACCAGTCGTGGCGGGACAGGACTTTACAATGAGCAGTTCTTC.